The 13 T cell receptor beta chains in this list originate from one sample, sequenced in a study of blood T cell repertoires in COVID-19. Generated by immunoSEQ multiplex PCR, the TCRdb table keeps only in-frame clones and is missing some. The repertoire includes about 230,000 clones, about nine tenths of them detected once, and 11% sits in the top ten. Sequenced material: peripheral blood. The receptors were sampled from a man in his fifties or sixties with COVID-19, enrolled during active disease.

The V and J genes are TRBV7-3 and TRBJ1-2, with a weak D call TRBD1 (5 bases). Germline V gene lookup returns CDR1 SGHTA and CDR2 FQGTGA. The V and J ends lost 4 bases and 8 bases respectively, with 14 bases between them. The CDR3 length is 13 residues. DNA of the CDR3: TGTGCCAGCAGCTCGGGGCCCGGGGGAGGCTACACCTTC. Its protein is CASSSGPGGGYTF.

The chain has TRBV14 and TRBJ2-5; 9 positions agree with TRBD1. CDR1 is SGHDN, CDR2 FVKESK, per germline. This CDR3 contains 16 residues. Germline trimming cut 6 bases from V and 4 bases from J; bases unmatched to any gene: 12. CDR3 residues: CASSPPVGTGLETQYF. The CDR3 DNA reads TGTGCCAGCAGTCCCCCTGTAGGGACAGGGTTAGAGACCCAGTACTTC.

The V and J genes are TRBV7-3 and TRBJ2-3; the D is unclear. CDR3 length equals 12 residues. With 4 bases removed from V and 6 bases from J, the gap between germline ends came to 8 bases. Germline V lookup: CDR1 SGHTA, CDR2 FQGTGA. This CDR3 is CASSSSGDTQYF. The CDR3 DNA reads as TGTGCCAGCAGCTCCTCCGGGGATACGCAGTATTTT.

V is TRBV7-6 and J is TRBJ2-7; 9 nucleotides agree with TRBD2. The V segment lost 1 base and the J segment 3 bases; nucleotides outside the gene matches: 4. CDR3 size: 15 residues. The germline V gene encodes CDR1 SGHVS and CDR2 FNYEAQ. This CDR3 is CASSLVAGDLYEQYF. CDR3 in DNA: TGTGCCAGCAGCTTAGTAGCGGGAGACCTCTACGAGCAGTACTTC.

The V gene is TRBV6-2 or TRBV6-3, the J gene TRBJ1-2; 7 nucleotides line up with TRBD1. J gave up 6 bases and V 5 bases, and 6 bases lay outside the gene matches. The CDR3 runs to 13 residues. Germline V CDR1 and CDR2: MNHEY, SVGEGT. For the CDR3, the DNA is TGTGCCAGCAGTATACAGGGGCGGAATGGCTACACCTTC. Translation gives CASSIQGRNGYTF.

V usage is TRBV5-1 and J usage is TRBJ2-5, with TRBD2 matching 8 bases. V was pared by 4 bases and J by 4 bases, with 9 bases of the junction left unmatched. The CDR3 has 15 amino acids. CDR1 and CDR2 from the germline V gene are SGHRS and YFSETQ. CDR3 nucleotides: TGCGCCAGCAGCCCGGCGGGGACTAGAGGAGAGACCCAGTACTTC. It is translated as CASSPAGTRGETQYF.

The V gene is TRBV7-2, the J gene TRBJ2-7; 10 nucleotides line up with TRBD2. The V and J ends lost 6 bases and 9 bases, in that order; junction bases with no gene match: 23. Germline V lookup: CDR1 SGHTA, CDR2 FQGNSA. The CDR3 length is 18 residues. The CDR3 sequence is CASSRTGTSDLRGLVQYF. The CDR3, as DNA: TGTGCCAGCAGTCGTACCGGGACTAGCGACTTGAGGGGGCTGGTGCAGTACTTC.

V and J are TRBV7-3 and TRBJ2-1; the match to TRBD2 covers 13 bases. With V trimmed by 5 bases and J by 8 bases, 6 bases remained unmatched. The germline gives CDR1 SGHTA, CDR2 FQGTGA. The CDR3 loop spans 15 amino acids. The CDR3 coding sequence is TGTGCCAGCAGCACACTAGCGGGAGGGTTAGATGAGCAGTTCTTC. It codes for CASSTLAGGLDEQFF.

The rearrangement uses TRBV9 and TRBJ1-1; 7 bases fit TRBD1. Germline assignment: CDR1 SGDLS and CDR2 YYNGEE. The length of the CDR3 is 16 residues. Losses at the gene ends were 4 bases for V and 5 bases for J; bases not matched to a gene: 14. This chain's CDR3 is CASSSERRGLGTEAFF. The CDR3 DNA reads TGTGCCAGCAGCTCTGAAAGGAGGGGGCTGGGAACTGAAGCTTTCTTT. The full variable domain, completed using reference TRBV9 and TRBJ1-1, is DSGVTQTPKHLITATGQRVTLRCSPRSGDLSVYWYQQSLDQGLQFLIQYYNGEERAKGNILERFSAQQFPDLHSELNLSSLELGDSALYFCASSSERRGLGTEAFFGQGTRLTVV.

About this clone: Sequence at one end of the junction differs from germline and may be a read error. The chain has TRBV7-3 and TRBJ2-3; TRBD1 might be the D (5 bases). Germline CDR1 SGHTA, CDR2 FQGTGA. This CDR3 has 17 residues. The CDR3 spells CVSSPSSPRASTDTQYF. The CDR3 DNA is TGTGTCAGCAGCCCGTCCTCCCCCAGGGCTAGCACAGATACGCAGTATTTT.

Here the CDR3 DNA reads TGTGCCAGCAGGCCGGGACAGGCGTACGAGCAGTACTTC. Residues: CASRPGQAYEQYF. The chain combines TRBV28 with TRBJ2-7; TRBD1 matches 8 bases. Germline assignment: CDR1 MDHEN and CDR2 SYDVKM. Losses at the gene ends were 6 bases for V and 4 bases for J; bases not matched to a gene: 5. CDR3 size: 13 residues.

The rearrangement uses TRBV27 and TRBJ2-1, with D maybe TRBD1 (6 bases). The CDR3 runs to 15 residues. V was pared by 2 bases and J by 0 bases, with 8 bases between. Germline V gene sequence: CDR1 MNHEY, CDR2 SMNVEV (reference sequence). The CDR3 spells CASSLEGHSYNEQFF. In DNA, the CDR3 is TGTGCCAGCAGTTTAGAGGGACACTCCTACAATGAGCAGTTCTTC.

This clone was counted a single time. V and J are TRBV7-3 and TRBJ1-5; D ambiguous. V gave up 7 bases and J gave up 1 base, with 14 bases separating them. The CDR3 is 15 residues long. CDR1 is SGHTA and CDR2 is FQGTGA in the germline V gene. This chain's CDR3 is CASTPRRLSNQPQHF. DNA of the CDR3: TGTGCCAGCACCCCCCGGCGGCTAAGCAATCAGCCCCAGCATTTT.